Below are 10 T cell receptor beta chains sequenced from a single sample in a study of blood T cell repertoires in COVID-19 (dated by TCRdb to the early 2020s). The library relied on the immunoSEQ multiplex PCR assay. TCRdb took this table from immuneACCESS and kept in-frame rearrangements with V and J called. Such tables lack part of the clones; where checked against another copy, unresolved V genes explain under half of the gap, and the rest is unexplained. Across this sample there are roughly 360,000 clones, with around 87% seen only once. Jointly, the top ten make up 1% to 1.5% of the sample. Sequenced sample: PBMCs or T cells enriched from blood (not recorded which). The source of these receptors is a man aged 30 to 45 who had recovered from COVID-19.

This clone came up many times. This chain links TRBV27 with TRBJ2-3, with D tentatively TRBD1 (5 bases). This CDR3 spans 12 amino acids. Germline V gene lookup returns CDR1 MNHEY and CDR2 SMNVEV (reference sequence). Trimming left V 5 bases short and J 9 bases short, with 12 bases between. CDR3 DNA sequence: TGTGCCAGCAGTGCCCAGTCAGGGACGCAGTATTTT. It is translated as CASSAQSGTQYF.

CDR3 DNA: TGTGCCAGCAGCTTAGATACGGGGTTTGGGGAGCAGTACTTC. It specifies CASSLDTGFGEQYF. V usage is TRBV11-2 and J usage is TRBJ2-7; TRBD2 is a possible D gene (5 bases). V was clipped by 0 bases and J by 7 bases, with 13 bases between them. CDR1 is SGHAT and CDR2 is FQNNGV in the germline V gene. The CDR3 is 14 residues long.

This chain connects TRBV6-5 to TRBJ2-3, with TRBD2 as a possible D gene (5 bases). The CDR3 consists of 15 residues. Germline lookup yields CDR1 MNHEY and CDR2 SVGAGI. The V and J ends lost 6 bases and 0 bases respectively, with 13 bases between them. Here the CDR3 DNA reads TGTGCCAGCAGCCCGAGCGGAGTTAGCACAGATACGCAGTATTTT. Translation: CASSPSGVSTDTQYF.

V gene TRBV5-6 combines with J gene TRBJ1-2; D may be TRBD1 (5 bases). The CDR3 consists of 17 residues. CDR1 and CDR2 (germline): SGHDT, YYEEEE. Trimming stripped 4 bases from V and 0 bases from J, with 19 bases between. The CDR3 spells CASSRGVLRPTNYGYTF. Written as DNA, the CDR3 is TGTGCCAGCAGCCGGGGGGTACTCCGCCCGACTAACTATGGCTACACCTTC.

This chain links TRBV27 with TRBJ2-4; D is unclear. Germline-derived CDR1 and CDR2 are MNHEY and SMNVEV (reference sequence). The CDR3 spans 15 residues. The germline V and J ends were trimmed by 6 bases and 3 bases, with 15 bases remaining between them. The CDR3 nucleotides read TGTGCCAGCAGCCCCTTTCTAGACGGCAAAAACATTCAGTACTTC. This translates into CASSPFLDGKNIQYF.

This chain joins TRBV5-1 and TRBJ1-1; 8 bases map to TRBD1. The CDR3 is 15 amino acids. The junction had 6 bases not matched to a gene; V was cut back by 0 bases and J by 5 bases. The germline V gene has CDR1 SGHRS and CDR2 YFSETQ. The DNA of the CDR3 is TGCGCCAGCAGCTTGGCCACAGGGGGTAAGACTGAAGCTTTCTTT. This codes for CASSLATGGKTEAFF.

The chain uses TRBV5-8 and TRBJ1-6; 7 bases agree with TRBD1. CDR3 length: 14 amino acids. V trimming: 2 bases; J trimming: 6 bases; junction bases outside the gene matches: 2. Germline CDR1 and CDR2: SGHTS and YDEGEE. The CDR3 nucleotides are TGTGCCAGCAGCTTTTACAGGGGTAATTCACCCCTCCACTTT. It yields the protein CASSFYRGNSPLHF.

This chain uses TRBV27 with TRBJ2-3, with 12 bases aligning to TRBD2. After removal of 6 bases from V and 0 bases from J, the junction contained 7 bases not matched to a gene. The CDR3 runs 17 residues. Germline assignment: CDR1 MNHEY and CDR2 SMNVEV (reference sequence). The CDR3 here is CASSRRTSGASTDTQYF. In nucleotides, the CDR3 is TGTGCCAGCAGCCGAAGGACTAGCGGGGCTAGCACAGATACGCAGTATTTT.

This clone was counted between two and nine times. The chain combines TRBV7-9 with TRBJ2-5; tentatively, D is TRBD2 (6 bases). This CDR3 spans 14 amino acids. Germline CDR1 SEHNR, CDR2 FQNEAQ (reference sequence). Trimming took off 5 bases at V and 1 base at J, with 11 bases between the two ends. For the CDR3, the DNA is TGTGCCAGCAGCCCGGAGGGCAGCCAAGAGACCCAGTACTTC. It translates to CASSPEGSQETQYF.

The V and J genes are TRBV10-3 and TRBJ1-3; D is unresolved. V shed 11 bases and J shed 9 bases, with 11 bases lying between them. CDR1 is ENHRY, CDR2 SYGVKD, per germline. The CDR3 spans 10 residues. CDR3 protein: CASGEGTIYF. DNA of the CDR3: TGTGCCTCGGGCGAGGGCACCATATATTTT.